The 5 T cell receptor beta chains reported below all come from one sample, sequenced in a study of T cell responses to AZD1222 COVID-19 vaccine. Some clones are missing from TCRdb's copy, which holds only in-frame ones; the method was immunoSEQ multiplex PCR. In the table there are more than 150,000 clones, around 88% of which are singletons. The sequenced sample was peripheral blood, obtained on day 0 of AZD1222 vaccination. The receptors come from an adult in good health.

This chain joins TRBV7-3 and TRBJ2-5, with TRBD1 matching 10 bases. Germline lookup yields CDR1 SGHTA and CDR2 FQGTGA. V dropped 5 bases and J dropped 3; count of bases not matched to a gene: 6. CDR3 length: 15 residues. DNA for the CDR3: TGTGCCAGCAGCCGGACAGGGGGTAGAGAAGAGACCCAGTACTTC. Its translation is CASSRTGGREETQYF.

This clone was observed a few times. This rearrangement joins TRBV9 to TRBJ1-6; D is uncertain. Germline-derived CDR1 and CDR2 are SGDLS and YYNGEE. The V end was cut by 3 bases, the J end by 8 bases, with 9 bases between. This CDR3 is 13 amino acids long. The CDR3 nucleotides are TGTGCCAGCAGCGCCGAAACGGATTCACCCCTCCACTTT. As protein: CASSAETDSPLHF.

The rearrangement links TRBV3-1 (or the pseudogene TRBV3-2) to TRBJ2-1, with a weak D call TRBD2 (6 bases). V lost 5 bases, J lost 7 bases, and 9 bases lay in between. This CDR3 contains 12 residues. Looked up from germline, CDR1 is LGHDT and CDR2 is YNNKEL (reference sequence). The CDR3, as DNA: TGTGCCAGCAGCTGGGCGGGGAATGAGCAGTTCTTC. This sequence encodes CASSWAGNEQFF.

The CDR3 reads CASSLFPTGTGNQPQHF. The DNA of the CDR3 is TGTGCCAGCAGTTTATTTCCCACCGGGACAGGCAATCAGCCCCAGCATTTT. V gene TRBV27 combines with J gene TRBJ1-5, with TRBD1 matching over 7 bases. The CDR3 totals 17 residues. Germline CDR1 and CDR2: MNHEY and SMNVEV (reference sequence). The V and J ends lost 1 base and 2 bases, in that order; junction bases with no gene match: 8.

This chain connects TRBV19 to TRBJ1-4, with TRBD1 matching over 7 bases. The CDR3 contains 20 residues. Germline assignment: CDR1 LNHDA and CDR2 SQIVND (reference sequence). V was clipped by 3 bases and J by 0 bases; unmatched bases: 16. CDR3: CASSMWGPGTAIATNEKLFF. CDR3 nucleotides: TGTGCCAGTAGTATGTGGGGGCCCGGGACAGCCATTGCAACTAATGAAAAACTGTTTTTT.